The 10 T cell receptor beta chains below all came from one sample that was sequenced in a study of blood T cell repertoires in COVID-19. The data were produced by immunoSEQ multiplex PCR, yet TCRdb's version contains in-frame clones alone and is incomplete. The data show around 420,000 clones, roughly 86% seen once. Material for sequencing was PBMCs or T cells enriched from blood (not recorded which). The source of these receptors is a middle-aged woman with acute COVID-19.

The V call is TRBV5-1, the J call TRBJ2-2; TRBD1 matches 9 bases. The germline CDR1 and CDR2 sequences are SGHRS and YFSETQ. The CDR3 is 15 residues long. The J segment lost 8 bases and the V segment lost 0 bases, leaving 5 bases of the junction unmatched. This CDR3 reads CASSLGTGAEGELFF. The CDR3 nucleotides read TGCGCCAGCAGCTTGGGGACAGGGGCAGAAGGGGAGCTGTTTTTT.

CDR3 in amino acids: CASTQGATNEKLFF. The DNA of the CDR3 is TGTGCCAGCACACAGGGGGCGACTAATGAAAAACTGTTTTTT. V and J are TRBV9 and TRBJ1-4, with TRBD1 matching over 9 bases. CDR1 and CDR2 (germline): SGDLS, YYNGEE. The CDR3 loop spans 14 amino acids. With V trimmed by 6 bases and J by 2 bases, 2 bases remained unmatched.

This clone was seen a single time. The rearrangement links TRBV5-1 to TRBJ2-2; TRBD2 matches at 10 bases. The germline CDR1 and CDR2 sequences are SGHRS and YFSETQ. CDR3 length: 15 amino acids. Trimming took 3 bases from V and 7 from J; bases not matched to a gene: 6. The CDR3 nucleotides are TGCGCCAGCAGCTGGGCTAGCGGGGGTGACGGGGAGCTGTTTTTT. Protein: CASSWASGGDGELFF.

This clone occurred a few times. The chain recombines TRBV11-3 with TRBJ2-3; 16 nucleotides agree with TRBD2. This CDR3 comprises 18 residues. CDR1 and CDR2 from the germline V gene are SGHNT and YENEEA. The junction had 4 bases not matched to a gene; V was cut back by 4 bases and J by 0 bases. Here the CDR3 reads CASSYGTSGGASTDTQYF. In DNA, the CDR3 is TGTGCCAGCAGCTACGGGACTAGCGGGGGGGCAAGCACAGATACGCAGTATTTT.

V usage is TRBV13 and J usage is TRBJ2-6; the D gene is possibly TRBD2 (5 bases). This CDR3 is 16 amino acids long. Germline assignment: CDR1 PRHDT and CDR2 FYEKMQ (reference sequence). Trimming pared 3 bases from V and 0 bases from J, leaving 9 bases between. The CDR3 DNA reads TGTGCCAGCAGCTTGCAGCGGTACTCTGGGGCCAACGTCCTGACTTTC. It specifies CASSLQRYSGANVLTF. Together with reference TRBV13 and TRBJ2-6, the CDR3 gives the full variable domain: AAGVIQSPRHLIKEKRETATLKCYPIPRHDTVYWYQQGPGQDPQFLISFYEKMQSDKGSIPDRFSAQQFSDYHSELNMSSLELGDSALYFCASSLQRYSGANVLTFGAGSRLTVL.

The chain joins TRBV2 to TRBJ1-3; the D is unclear. This CDR3 spans 17 amino acids. V lost 2 bases and J lost 4, with 18 bases in between. CDR1 is SNHLY and CDR2 is FYNNEI in the germline V gene. CDR3 bases: TGTGCCAGCAGTGAACGACGTAGCAGCGCATCAGGAAACACCATATATTTT. This sequence encodes CASSERRSSASGNTIYF. Combining the CDR3 with reference TRBV2 and TRBJ1-3 gives the whole variable domain EPEVTQTPSHQVTQMGQEVILRCVPISNHLYFYWYRQILGQKVEFLVSFYNNEISEKSEIFDDQFSVERPDGSNFTLKIRSTKLEDSAMYFCASSERRSSASGNTIYFGEGSWLTVV.

The chain joins TRBV18 to TRBJ1-3, with a weak D call TRBD1 (5 bases). V lost 2 bases and J lost 0, with 14 bases in between. CDR1 and CDR2 from the germline V gene are KGHSH and LQKENI. CDR3 length: 17 amino acids. The CDR3 DNA sequence: TGTGCCAGCTCACCAATCTCAGGGCTTAGCTCTGGAAACACCATATATTTT. Amino acids: CASSPISGLSSGNTIYF.

The chain recombines TRBV3-1 (or the pseudogene TRBV3-2) with TRBJ2-7, with D maybe TRBD1 (6 bases). Trimming took 0 bases from V and 2 from J, leaving 14 bases between them. The CDR3 is 16 residues long. The germline V gene has CDR1 LGHDT and CDR2 YNNKEL (reference sequence). CDR3 DNA: TGTGCCAGCAGCCAAGAGTCCCGGACAGCTACCTACGAGCAGTACTTC. Translated, it gives CASSQESRTATYEQYF.

The gene calls are TRBV30 and TRBJ2-3; D is uncertain. CDR3 length equals 12 residues. V lost 2 bases to trimming and J lost 5 bases, with 8 bases between them. Looked up from germline, CDR1 is GTSNPN and CDR2 is SVGIG (reference sequence). The CDR3: CAWSIIKDTQYF. Here the CDR3 DNA reads TGTGCCTGGAGTATAATTAAAGATACGCAGTATTTT.

The chain is built from TRBV4-1 and TRBJ2-3; possibly TRBD2 for D (5 bases). The CDR3 consists of 16 residues. Trimming pared 1 base from V and 2 bases from J, leaving 13 bases between. Looked up from germline, CDR1 is MGHRA and CDR2 is YSYEKL. Here the CDR3 reads CASSQVFGLITDTQYF. CDR3 DNA sequence: TGCGCCAGCAGCCAAGTGTTTGGACTTATCACAGATACGCAGTATTTT.